This T cell receptor (beta chain) was captured by sequencing in a study of T-cell reconstitution after alpha-beta-depleted transplantation in children. Study-level results: Approximately two months post-transplant, alpha-beta T cells reportedly originated from several hundred expanded graft clones.

This clonotype was seen ten or more times. Its antigen is undetermined. During its preparation, the TCRbeta library received unique molecular identifiers. TCRdb re-analysed the PCR reads in MiXCR, keeping a single row per CDR3 protein. This sample has 480,000 or so distinct CDR3 sequences, with 10% found just once. The CDR3 loop spans 17 amino acids. V lost 4 bases, J lost 0 bases, and 15 bases lay in between. Source: PBMCs, taken before TCRalphabeta/CD19-depleted stem cell transplant. The J gene is TRBJ2-2, the V gene TRBV12-3 or TRBV12-4; a possible D gene is TRBD1 (5 bases). This TCR was sampled from a child between 2 and 9 years old with inherited bone marrow failure, due to receive a stem cell transplant. The DNA of the CDR3 is TGTGCCAGCAGTTACCTAGGACACCTCGCGAACACCGGGGAGCTGTTTTTT. Encoded protein: CASSYLGHLANTGELFF.